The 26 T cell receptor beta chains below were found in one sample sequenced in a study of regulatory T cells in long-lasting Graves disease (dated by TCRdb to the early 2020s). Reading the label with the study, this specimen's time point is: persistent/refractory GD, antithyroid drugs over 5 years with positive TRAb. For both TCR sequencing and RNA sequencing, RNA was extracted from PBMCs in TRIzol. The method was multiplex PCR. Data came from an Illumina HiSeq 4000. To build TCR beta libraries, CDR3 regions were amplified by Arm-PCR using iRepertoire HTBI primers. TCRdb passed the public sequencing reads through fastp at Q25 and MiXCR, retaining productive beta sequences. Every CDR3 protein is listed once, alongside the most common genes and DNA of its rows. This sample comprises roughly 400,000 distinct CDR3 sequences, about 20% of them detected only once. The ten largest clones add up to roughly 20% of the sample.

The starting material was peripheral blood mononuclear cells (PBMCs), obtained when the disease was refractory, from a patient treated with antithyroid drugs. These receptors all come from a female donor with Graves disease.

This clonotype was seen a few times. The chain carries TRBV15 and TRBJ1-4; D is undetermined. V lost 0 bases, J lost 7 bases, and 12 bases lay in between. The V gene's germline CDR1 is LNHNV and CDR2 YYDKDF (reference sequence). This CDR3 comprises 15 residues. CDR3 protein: CATSRERVTLEKLFF. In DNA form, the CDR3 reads TGTGCCACCAGCAGAGAGCGAGTGACGCTTGAAAAACTGTTTTTT. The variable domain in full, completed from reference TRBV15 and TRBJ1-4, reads DAMVIQNPRYQVTQFGKPVTLSCSQTLNHNVMYWYQQKSSQAPKLLFHYYDKDFNNEADTPDNFQSRRPNTSFCFLDIRSPGLGDTAMYLCATSRERVTLEKLFFGSGTQLSVL.

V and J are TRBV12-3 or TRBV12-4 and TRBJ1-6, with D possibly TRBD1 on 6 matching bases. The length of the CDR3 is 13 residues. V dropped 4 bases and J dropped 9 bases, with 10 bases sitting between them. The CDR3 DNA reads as TGTGCCAGCAGTTCAACAGGGATTTCACCCCTCCACTTT. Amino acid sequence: CASSSTGISPLHF.

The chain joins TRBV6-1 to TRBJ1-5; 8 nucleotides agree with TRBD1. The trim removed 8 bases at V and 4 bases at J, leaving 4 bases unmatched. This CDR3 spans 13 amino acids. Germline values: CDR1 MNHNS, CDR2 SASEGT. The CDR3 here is CASQGAGNQPQHF. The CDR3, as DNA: TGTGCCAGCCAGGGGGCCGGGAATCAGCCCCAGCATTTT.

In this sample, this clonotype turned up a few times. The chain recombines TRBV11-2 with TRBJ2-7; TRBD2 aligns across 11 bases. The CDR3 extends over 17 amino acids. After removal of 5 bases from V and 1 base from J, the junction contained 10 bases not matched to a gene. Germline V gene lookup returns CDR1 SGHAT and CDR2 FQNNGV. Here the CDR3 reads CASSALGLAAFSYEQYF. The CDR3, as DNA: TGTGCCAGCAGCGCGTTGGGACTAGCGGCCTTTTCCTACGAGCAGTACTTC.

CDR3 sequence: CASSVGLKETQYF. The CDR3 DNA reads as TGTGCCAGCAGCGTTGGACTTAAAGAGACCCAGTACTTC. The chain combines TRBV9 with TRBJ2-5; D might be TRBD2 (5 bases). Trimming pared 2 bases from V and 3 bases from J, leaving 8 bases between. The CDR3 runs 13 residues. CDR1 is SGDLS, CDR2 YYNGEE, per germline.

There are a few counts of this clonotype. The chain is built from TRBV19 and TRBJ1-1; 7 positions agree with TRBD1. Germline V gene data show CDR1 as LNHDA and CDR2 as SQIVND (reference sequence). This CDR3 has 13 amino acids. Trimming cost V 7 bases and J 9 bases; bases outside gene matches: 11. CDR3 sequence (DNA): TGTGCCAGTAAGTCCCCGACAGGGCAGAAAGCTTTCTTT. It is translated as CASKSPTGQKAFF.

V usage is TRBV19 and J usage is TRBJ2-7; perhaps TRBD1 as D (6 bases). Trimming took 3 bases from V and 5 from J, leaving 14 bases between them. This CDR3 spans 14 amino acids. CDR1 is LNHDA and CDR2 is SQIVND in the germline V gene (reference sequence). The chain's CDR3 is CASSMRWTEDEQYF. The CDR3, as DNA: TGTGCCAGTAGTATGAGGTGGACAGAAGACGAGCAGTACTTC.

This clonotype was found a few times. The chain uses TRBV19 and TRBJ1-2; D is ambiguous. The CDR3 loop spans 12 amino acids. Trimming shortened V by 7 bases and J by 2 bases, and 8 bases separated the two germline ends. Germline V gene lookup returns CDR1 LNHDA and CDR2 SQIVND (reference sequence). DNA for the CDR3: TGTGCCAGTATGGAGGGCAACTATGGCTACACCTTC. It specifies CASMEGNYGYTF. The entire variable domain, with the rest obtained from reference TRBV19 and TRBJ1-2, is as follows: DGGITQSPKYLFRKEGQNVTLSCEQNLNHDAMYWYRQDPGQGLRLIYYSQIVNDFQKGDIAEGYSVSREKKESFPLTVTSAQKNPTAFYLCASMEGNYGYTFGSGTRLTVV.

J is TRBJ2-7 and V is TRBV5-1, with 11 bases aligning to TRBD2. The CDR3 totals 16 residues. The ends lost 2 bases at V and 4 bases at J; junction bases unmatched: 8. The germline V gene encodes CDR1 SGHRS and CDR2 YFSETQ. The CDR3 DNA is TGCGCCAGCAGCTTCGGATTAGCGGGAGGGTCTTACGAGCAGTACTTC. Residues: CASSFGLAGGSYEQYF.

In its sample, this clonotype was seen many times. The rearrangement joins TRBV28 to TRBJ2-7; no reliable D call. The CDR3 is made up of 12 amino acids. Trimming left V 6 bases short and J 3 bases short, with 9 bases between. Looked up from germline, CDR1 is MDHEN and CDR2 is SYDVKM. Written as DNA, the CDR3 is TGTGCCAGCAGAGGACGGAACTACGAGCAGTACTTC. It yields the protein CASRGRNYEQYF.

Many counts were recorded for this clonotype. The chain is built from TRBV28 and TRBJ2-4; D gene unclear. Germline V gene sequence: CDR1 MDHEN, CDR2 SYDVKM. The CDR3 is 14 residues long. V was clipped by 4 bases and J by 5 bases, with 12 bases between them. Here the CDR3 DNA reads TGTGCCAGCAGTTGGTCTCCAGGTCAAAACATTCAGTACTTC. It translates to CASSWSPGQNIQYF.

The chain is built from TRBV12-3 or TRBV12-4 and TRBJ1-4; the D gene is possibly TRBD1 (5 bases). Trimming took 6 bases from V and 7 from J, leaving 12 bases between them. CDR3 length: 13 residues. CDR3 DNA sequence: TGTGCCAGCAGCCGTCCCGGGACTGAAAAACTGTTTTTT. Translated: CASSRPGTEKLFF.

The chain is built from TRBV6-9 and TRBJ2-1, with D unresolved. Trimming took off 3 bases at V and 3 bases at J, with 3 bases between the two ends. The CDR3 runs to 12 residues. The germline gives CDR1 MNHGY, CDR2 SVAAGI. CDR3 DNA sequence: TGTGCCAGCAGTTACCTCTACAATGAGCAGTTCTTC. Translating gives CASSYLYNEQFF.

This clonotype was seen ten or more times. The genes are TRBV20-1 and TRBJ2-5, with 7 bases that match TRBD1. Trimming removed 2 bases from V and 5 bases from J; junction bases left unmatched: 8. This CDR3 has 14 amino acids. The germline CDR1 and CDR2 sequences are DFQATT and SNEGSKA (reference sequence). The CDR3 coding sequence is TGCAGTGCTAGAACCATACAGGGGTGGGAGACCCAGTACTTC. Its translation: CSARTIQGWETQYF.

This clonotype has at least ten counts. The CDR3: CASSPRPGLSSYNSPLHF. The CDR3 nucleotides are TGTGCCAGCAGCCCACGCCCGGGTCTTAGCTCCTATAATTCACCCCTCCACTTT. V is TRBV28 and J is TRBJ1-6; no clear D gene. Germline V CDR1 and CDR2: MDHEN, SYDVKM. The V end lost 6 bases, the J end lost 0 bases, and 18 bases lay between the germline ends. CDR3 length: 18 residues.

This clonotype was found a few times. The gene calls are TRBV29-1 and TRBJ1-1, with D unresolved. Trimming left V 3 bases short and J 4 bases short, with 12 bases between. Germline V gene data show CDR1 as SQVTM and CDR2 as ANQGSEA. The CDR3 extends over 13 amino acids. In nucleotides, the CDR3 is TGCAGCGTTGAGGTAGGAGGGCTCACTGAAGCTTTCTTT. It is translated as CSVEVGGLTEAFF.

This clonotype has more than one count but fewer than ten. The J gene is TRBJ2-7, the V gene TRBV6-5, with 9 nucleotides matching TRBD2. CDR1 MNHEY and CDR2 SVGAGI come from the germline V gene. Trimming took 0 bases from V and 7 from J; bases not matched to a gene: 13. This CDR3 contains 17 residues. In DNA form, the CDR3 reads TGTGCCAGCAGTTACTCGGGTAGCGGGGGACTCTTGGGAGAGCAGTACTTC. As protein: CASSYSGSGGLLGEQYF.

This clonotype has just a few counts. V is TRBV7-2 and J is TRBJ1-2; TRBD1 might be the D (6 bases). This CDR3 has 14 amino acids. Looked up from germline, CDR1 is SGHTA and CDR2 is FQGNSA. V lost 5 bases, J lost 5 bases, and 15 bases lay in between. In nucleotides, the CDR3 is TGTGCCAGCAGCCTATCGGGACAAGGGTATGGCTACACCTTC. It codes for CASSLSGQGYGYTF.

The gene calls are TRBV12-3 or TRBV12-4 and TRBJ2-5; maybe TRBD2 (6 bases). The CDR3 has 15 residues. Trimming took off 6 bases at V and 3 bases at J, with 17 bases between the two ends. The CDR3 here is CASSPADYREETQYF. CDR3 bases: TGTGCCAGCAGCCCCGCGGACTATCGCGAAGAGACCCAGTACTTC.

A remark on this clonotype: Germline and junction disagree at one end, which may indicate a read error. This chain's CDR3 is CSVSTSGSSYGQYF. The CDR3 region has the DNA TGCAGCGTCTCGACGTCAGGAAGCTCCTACGGGCAGTACTTC. The chain joins TRBV29-1 to TRBJ2-7, with no clear D. Germline assignment: CDR1 SQVTM and CDR2 ANQGSEA. This CDR3 spans 14 amino acids.

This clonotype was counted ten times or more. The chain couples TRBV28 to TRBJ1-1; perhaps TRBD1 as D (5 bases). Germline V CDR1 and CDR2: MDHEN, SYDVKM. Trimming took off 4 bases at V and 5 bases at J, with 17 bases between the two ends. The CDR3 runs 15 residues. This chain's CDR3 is CASSSSQSWGTEAFF. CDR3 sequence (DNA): TGTGCCAGCAGTTCCTCCCAGAGTTGGGGGACTGAAGCTTTCTTT.

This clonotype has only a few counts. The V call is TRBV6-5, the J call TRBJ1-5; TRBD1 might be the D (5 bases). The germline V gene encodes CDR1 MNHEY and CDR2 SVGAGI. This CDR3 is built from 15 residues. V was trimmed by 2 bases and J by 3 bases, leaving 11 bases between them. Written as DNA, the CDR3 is TGTGCCAGCAGTTACCCGGACACATTCAATCAGCCCCAGCATTTT. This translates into CASSYPDTFNQPQHF.

The CDR3 DNA is TGTGCCAGCAGTTTGGGGGACAGCAACACAGATACGCAGTATTTT. It translates to CASSLGDSNTDTQYF. The genes are TRBV12-3 or TRBV12-4 and TRBJ2-3, with 7 bases that match TRBD1. CDR3 length: 15 residues. Germline trimming cut 3 bases from V and 2 bases from J; bases unmatched to any gene: 5.

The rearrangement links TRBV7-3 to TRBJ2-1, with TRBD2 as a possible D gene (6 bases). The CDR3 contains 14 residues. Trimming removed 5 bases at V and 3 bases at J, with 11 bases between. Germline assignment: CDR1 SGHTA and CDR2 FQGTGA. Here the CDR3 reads CASSVRDFYNEQFF. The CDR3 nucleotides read TGTGCCAGCAGCGTACGGGACTTCTACAATGAGCAGTTCTTC.

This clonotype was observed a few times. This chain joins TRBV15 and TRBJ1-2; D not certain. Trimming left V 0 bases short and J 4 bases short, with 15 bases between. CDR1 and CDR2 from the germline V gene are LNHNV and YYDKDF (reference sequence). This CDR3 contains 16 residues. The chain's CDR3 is CATSRDPLLGSYGYTF. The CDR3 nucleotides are TGTGCCACCAGCAGAGACCCCCTTTTAGGGTCCTATGGCTACACCTTC.

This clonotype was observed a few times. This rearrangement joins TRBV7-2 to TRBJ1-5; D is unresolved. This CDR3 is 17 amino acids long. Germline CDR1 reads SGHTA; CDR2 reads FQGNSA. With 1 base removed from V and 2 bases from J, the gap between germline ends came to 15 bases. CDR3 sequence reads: CASSLGAQRRGNQPQHF. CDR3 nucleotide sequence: TGTGCCAGCAGCTTAGGGGCGCAGCGACGGGGCAATCAGCCCCAGCATTTT.